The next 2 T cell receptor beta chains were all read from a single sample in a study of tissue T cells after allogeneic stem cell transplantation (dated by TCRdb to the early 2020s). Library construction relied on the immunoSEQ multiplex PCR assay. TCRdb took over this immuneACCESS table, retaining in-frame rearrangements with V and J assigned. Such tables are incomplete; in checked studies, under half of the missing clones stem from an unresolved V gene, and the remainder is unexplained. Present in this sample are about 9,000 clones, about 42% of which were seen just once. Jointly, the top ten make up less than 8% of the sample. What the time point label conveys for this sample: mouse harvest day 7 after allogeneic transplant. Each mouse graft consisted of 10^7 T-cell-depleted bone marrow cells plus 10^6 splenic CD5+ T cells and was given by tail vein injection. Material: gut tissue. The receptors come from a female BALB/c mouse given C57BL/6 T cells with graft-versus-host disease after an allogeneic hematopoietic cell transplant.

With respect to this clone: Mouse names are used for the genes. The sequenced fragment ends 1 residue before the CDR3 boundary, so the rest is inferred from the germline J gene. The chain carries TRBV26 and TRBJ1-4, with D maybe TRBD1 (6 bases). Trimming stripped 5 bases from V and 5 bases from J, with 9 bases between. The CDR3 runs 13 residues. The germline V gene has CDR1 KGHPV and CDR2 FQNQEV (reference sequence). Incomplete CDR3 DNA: TGTGCCAGCAGTTTGGGACAAAACGAAAGATTATTT. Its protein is CASSLGQNERLF. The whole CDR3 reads CASSLGQNERLFF.

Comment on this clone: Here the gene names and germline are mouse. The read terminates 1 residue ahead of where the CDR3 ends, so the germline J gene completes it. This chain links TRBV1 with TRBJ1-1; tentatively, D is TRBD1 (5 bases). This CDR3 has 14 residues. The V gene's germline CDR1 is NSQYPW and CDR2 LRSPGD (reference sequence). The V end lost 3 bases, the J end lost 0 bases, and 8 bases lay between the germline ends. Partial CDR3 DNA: TGCACCTGCAGTGCCAGGACAACAAACACAGAAGTCTTC. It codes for CTCSARTTNTEVF. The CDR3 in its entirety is CTCSARTTNTEVFF.